The 11 T cell receptor beta chains given below trace back to one sample, sequenced in a study of T cell responses to AZD1222 COVID-19 vaccine. The assay was immunoSEQ multiplex PCR, and TCRdb's table has in-frame clones only and misses some. The profile shows 150,000 to 200,000 clones, about 91% of them singletons. The sample in question was peripheral blood, obtained 28 days after the second AZD1222 dose. All receptors derive from an adult who received the AZD1222 COVID-19 vaccine.

This sequence joins TRBV10-2 and TRBJ1-2; D remains unclear. This CDR3 has 14 amino acids. Germline loops: CDR1 WSHSY, CDR2 SAAADI. V was trimmed by 4 bases and J by 5 bases, leaving 14 bases between them. This chain's CDR3 is CASSVSADDYGYTF. CDR3 nucleotide sequence: TGCGCCAGCAGTGTATCGGCGGACGATTATGGCTACACCTTC.

The rearrangement uses TRBV5-1 and TRBJ2-1, with a possible D match to TRBD1 (6 bases). Germline assignment: CDR1 SGHRS and CDR2 YFSETQ. Trimming stripped 3 bases from V and 6 bases from J, with 22 bases between. This CDR3 has 17 amino acids. The CDR3 loop is CASSSNSDRQYSNEQFF. The CDR3 nucleotides read TGCGCCAGCAGCTCCAATTCCGACAGGCAATATAGCAATGAGCAGTTCTTC. Using reference TRBV5-1 and TRBJ2-1 for the parts outside the CDR3, the full variable domain is KAGVTQTPRYLIKTRGQQVTLSCSPISGHRSVSWYQQTPGQGLQFLFEYFSETQRNKGNFPGRFSGRQFSNSRSEMNVSTLELGDSALYLCASSSNSDRQYSNEQFFGPGTRLTVL.

This chain connects TRBV3-1 (or the pseudogene TRBV3-2) to TRBJ2-2; D might be TRBD1 or TRBD2, each matching 5 bases. Germline V gives CDR1 LGHDT, CDR2 YNNKEL (reference sequence). This CDR3 has 17 amino acids. V was shortened by 5 bases and J by 5 bases, with 21 bases between the two germline ends. CDR3 sequence: CASSTGPRDAGTGELFF. CDR3 DNA: TGTGCCAGCAGCACAGGCCCTAGGGACGCTGGTACCGGGGAGCTGTTTTTT.

This clone has more than one count but fewer than ten. The same CDR3 arises from other DNA sequences in this sample as well. This sequence joins TRBV2 and TRBJ1-5; D not resolved. Germline V gene sequence: CDR1 SNHLY, CDR2 FYNNEI. V gave up 1 base and J gave up 6 bases, with 4 bases separating them. The CDR3 runs 12 residues. CDR3 DNA sequence: TGTGCCAGCAGTGAAGGGGGTCAGCCCCAGCATTTT. Translation gives CASSEGGQPQHF. The full variable domain, in which reference TRBV2 and TRBJ1-5 provide the parts outside the CDR3, is EPEVTQTPSHQVTQMGQEVILRCVPISNHLYFYWYRQILGQKVEFLVSFYNNEISEKSEIFDDQFSVERPDGSNFTLKIRSTKLEDSAMYFCASSEGGQPQHFGDGTRLSIL.

This clone has a single count. The V gene is TRBV5-1, the J gene TRBJ1-3; D gene ambiguous. This CDR3 comprises 11 residues. Trimming took 4 bases from V and 4 from J, leaving 3 bases between them. Germline assignment: CDR1 SGHRS and CDR2 YFSETQ. The CDR3 is CASSTGNTIYF. In nucleotides, the CDR3 is TGCGCCAGCAGCACCGGAAACACCATATATTTT. Looking up the rest from reference TRBV5-1 and TRBJ1-3 gives the full variable domain: KAGVTQTPRYLIKTRGQQVTLSCSPISGHRSVSWYQQTPGQGLQFLFEYFSETQRNKGNFPGRFSGRQFSNSRSEMNVSTLELGDSALYLCASSTGNTIYFGEGSWLTVV.

The rearrangement uses TRBV2 and TRBJ1-6; D not resolved. CDR1 is SNHLY, CDR2 FYNNEI, per germline. This CDR3 is 13 amino acids long. The ends were cut back, 4 bases at V and 11 bases at J, with 12 bases in the middle. The CDR3 loop reads CASSAAAVPPLHF. The CDR3 bases are TGTGCCAGCAGTGCGGCGGCGGTACCACCCCTCCACTTT.

The V and J genes are TRBV25-1 and TRBJ1-1, with 10 bases fitting TRBD1. The length of the CDR3 is 15 residues. V gave up 3 bases and J gave up 3 bases; unmatched junction bases: 4. Germline loops: CDR1 MGHDK, CDR2 SYGVNS. The CDR3 coding sequence is TGTGCCAGCAGTGATCTGACAGGGGGCTACACTGAAGCTTTCTTT. Protein sequence: CASSDLTGGYTEAFF.

The V and J genes are TRBV9 and TRBJ1-2; 9 bases align to TRBD1. Trimming at V came to 3 bases and at J to 9 bases, leaving 12 bases not matched to a gene. The germline V gene encodes CDR1 SGDLS and CDR2 YYNGEE. The CDR3 runs to 15 residues. The DNA for the CDR3 is TGTGCCAGCAGCGGTTACACAGGGGGCGGACGAAGCTACACCTTC. Protein product: CASSGYTGGGRSYTF.

The chain links TRBV5-4 to TRBJ2-1; the match to TRBD2 covers 10 bases. Germline V gene lookup returns CDR1 SGHNT and CDR2 YYREEE (reference sequence). With 2 bases clipped from V and 8 bases from J, the junction kept 4 bases outside the gene matches. The CDR3 runs 14 residues. The CDR3 protein is CASSLAGGPDEQFF. As DNA, the CDR3 is TGTGCCAGCAGCTTAGCGGGGGGGCCGGATGAGCAGTTCTTC. The full variable domain, completed using reference TRBV5-4 and TRBJ2-1, is ETGVTQSPTHLIKTRGQQVTLRCSSQSGHNTVSWYQQALGQGPQFIFQYYREEENGRGNFPPRFSGLQFPNYSSELNVNALELDDSALYLCASSLAGGPDEQFFGPGTRLTVL.

The chain recombines TRBV6-5 with TRBJ1-6; no reliable D call. V was shortened by 0 bases and J by 0 bases, with 6 bases between the two germline ends. The CDR3 totals 16 residues. Germline-derived CDR1 and CDR2 are MNHEY and SVGAGI. CDR3 sequence reads: CASSYSLGSYNSPLHF. The CDR3 DNA sequence: TGTGCCAGCAGTTACTCCCTTGGCTCCTATAATTCACCCCTCCACTTT.

This clone was seen only once. The chain carries TRBV5-1 and TRBJ1-2; maybe TRBD1 (5 bases). Trimming cost V 0 bases and J 7 bases, with 22 bases left between them. The CDR3 spans 17 residues. Looked up from germline, CDR1 is SGHRS and CDR2 is YFSETQ. The CDR3 region is CASSLDGQGETIGGYTF. CDR3 in DNA: TGCGCCAGCAGCTTGGATGGGCAGGGCGAGACTATTGGTGGCTACACCTTC.